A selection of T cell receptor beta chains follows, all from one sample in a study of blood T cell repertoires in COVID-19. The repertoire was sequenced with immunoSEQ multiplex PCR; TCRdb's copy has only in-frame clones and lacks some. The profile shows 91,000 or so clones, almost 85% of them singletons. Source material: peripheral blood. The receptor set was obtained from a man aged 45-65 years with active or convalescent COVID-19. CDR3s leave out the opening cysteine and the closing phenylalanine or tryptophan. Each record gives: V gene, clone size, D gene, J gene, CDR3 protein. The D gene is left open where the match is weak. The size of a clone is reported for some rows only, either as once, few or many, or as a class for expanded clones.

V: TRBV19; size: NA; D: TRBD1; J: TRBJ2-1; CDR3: ASSRARGRDEQF
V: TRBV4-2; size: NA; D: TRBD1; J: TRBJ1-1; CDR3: ASTGQPNTEAF
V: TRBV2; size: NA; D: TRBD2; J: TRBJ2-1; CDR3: ASRETSGGLNEQF
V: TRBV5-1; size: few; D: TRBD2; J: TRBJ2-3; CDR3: ASSPRSSGGTDTQY
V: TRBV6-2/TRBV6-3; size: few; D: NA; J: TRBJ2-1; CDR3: ASSSAGPIRNEQF
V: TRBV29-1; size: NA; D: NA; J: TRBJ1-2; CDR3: SAGGLTNGYT
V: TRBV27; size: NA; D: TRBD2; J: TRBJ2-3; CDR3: ASSLLAGGPEDTQY
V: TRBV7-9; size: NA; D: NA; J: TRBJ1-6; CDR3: ASSFRPLYGEHSPLH
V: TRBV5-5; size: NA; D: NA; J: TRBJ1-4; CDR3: ASSLVWDTAATNEKLF
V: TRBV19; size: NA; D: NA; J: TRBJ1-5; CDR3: ASSTDRFNQPQH
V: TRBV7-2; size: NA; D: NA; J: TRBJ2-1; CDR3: ASSSRGKREQF
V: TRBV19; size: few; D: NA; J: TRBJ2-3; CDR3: ASGPDRVGTDTQY
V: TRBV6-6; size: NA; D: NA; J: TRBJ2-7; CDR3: ASSYGPTAYEQY
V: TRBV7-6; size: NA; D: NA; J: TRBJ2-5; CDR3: ASSLVRRETQY
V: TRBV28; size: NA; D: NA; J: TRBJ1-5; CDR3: ASNPRGYRVNQPQH
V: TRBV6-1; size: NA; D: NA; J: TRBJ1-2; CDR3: ASSDGRTNYGYT
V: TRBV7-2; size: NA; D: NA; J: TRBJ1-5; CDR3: ASSLAGQGNQPQH
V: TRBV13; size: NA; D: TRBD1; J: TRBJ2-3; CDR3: ASSLQGAGDTQY
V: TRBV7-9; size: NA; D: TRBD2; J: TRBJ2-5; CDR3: ASSFRWEGETQY
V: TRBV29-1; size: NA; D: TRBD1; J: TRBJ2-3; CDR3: SVVGTGGDTQY
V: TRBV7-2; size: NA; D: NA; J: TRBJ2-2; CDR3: ASSLDRPLANTGELF
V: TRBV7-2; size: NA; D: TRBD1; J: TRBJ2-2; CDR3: ASSRGRGQGGELF
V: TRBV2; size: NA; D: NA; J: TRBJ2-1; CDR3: ASTGLRGRNEQF
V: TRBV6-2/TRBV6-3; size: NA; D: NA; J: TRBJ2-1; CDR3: ASSSQTPYNEQF
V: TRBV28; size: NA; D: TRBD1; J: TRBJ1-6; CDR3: ASLGTVNLSPLH
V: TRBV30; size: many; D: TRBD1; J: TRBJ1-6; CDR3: AWKQGGNSPLH
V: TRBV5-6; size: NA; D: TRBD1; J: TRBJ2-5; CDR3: ASTYGLQGAGETQY
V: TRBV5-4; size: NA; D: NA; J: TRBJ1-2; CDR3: ASSLGGGFYGYT
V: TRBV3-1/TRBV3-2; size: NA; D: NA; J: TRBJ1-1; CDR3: ASSQDRQQGRAF
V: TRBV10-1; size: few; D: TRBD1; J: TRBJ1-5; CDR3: ASSGTGASNQPQH
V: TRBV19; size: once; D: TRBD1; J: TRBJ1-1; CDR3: ASSPRDRAAF
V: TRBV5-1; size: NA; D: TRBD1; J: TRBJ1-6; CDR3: ASSNTDRTPLH